A single sample is the source of the 5 T cell receptor beta chains below, sequenced in a study of blood T cell repertoires in COVID-19. Here immunoSEQ multiplex PCR was the method, and the copy in TCRdb shows in-frame clones only, minus some. The table lists roughly 80,000 clones, around 83% of them singletons. The sequencing sample was made of peripheral blood. These receptors were taken from a man aged 45-65 years with acute or convalescent COVID-19.

The chain combines TRBV6-5 with TRBJ1-4, with D possibly matching TRBD1 (5 bases). Trimming cost V 9 bases and J 8 bases, with 19 bases left between them. The length of the CDR3 is 14 residues. From germline, CDR1 is MNHEY and CDR2 SVGAGI. The CDR3: CASFSGGVGEKLFF. The CDR3 DNA sequence: TGTGCCAGTTTTTCGGGGGGTGTGGGAGAAAAACTGTTTTTT.

The V and J genes are TRBV27 and TRBJ2-7; 14 bases align to TRBD2. Germline CDR1 MNHEY, CDR2 SMNVEV (reference sequence). This CDR3 comprises 14 residues. Trimming cost V 8 bases and J 2 bases; bases outside gene matches: 2. CDR3 nucleotides: TGTGCCAGCGGACTAGCGGGGGGCGCCTACGAGCAGTACTTC. Translating gives CASGLAGGAYEQYF.

This sequence joins TRBV30 and TRBJ1-1; a possible D gene is TRBD1 (5 bases). With 3 bases removed from V and 3 bases from J, the gap between germline ends came to 11 bases. This CDR3 region has 13 residues. From germline, CDR1 is GTSNPN and CDR2 SVGIG (reference sequence). CDR3 loop: CAWSRGGDTEAFF. DNA for the CDR3: TGTGCCTGGAGCCGGGGGGGGGACACTGAAGCTTTCTTT.

The rearrangement uses TRBV7-8 and TRBJ2-7, with D unclear. The CDR3 totals 16 residues. CDR1 is SGHVS, CDR2 FQNEAQ, per germline. The germline V and J ends were trimmed by 1 base and 0 bases, with 13 bases remaining between them. CDR3 nucleotides: TGTGCCAGCAGCTTAGGAGTTAGTCTTAGCTCCTACGAGCAGTACTTC. This codes for CASSLGVSLSSYEQYF.

J is TRBJ2-2 and V is TRBV24-1, with a possible D match to TRBD1 (6 bases). Looked up from germline, CDR1 is KGHDR and CDR2 is SFDVKD. V shed 4 bases and J shed 5 bases, with 7 bases lying between them. The CDR3 loop spans 13 amino acids. CDR3: CATSERGTGELFF. The CDR3 DNA reads as TGTGCCACCAGTGAGAGGGGGACCGGGGAGCTGTTTTTT.